This paragraph reports one TCR beta chain. Its antigen is currently unknown. This specimen comes from a study of CXCR3-negative and CXCR3-positive naive CD8 T cells. Notes on the study in general: Greater hydrophobicity was found in TRB CDR3s of CXCR3-positive naive cells than of CXCR3-negative naive cells. Whereas memory cells differed, naive CXCR3-negative and CXCR3-positive cells shared similar TRBV-TRBJ usage. Partially decreased CXCR3 expression was recorded after cryopreservation, and fresh PBMCs were used in most assays.

TRB cDNA was prepared as libraries by UMI-labeled 5' RACE. TCRdb re-called the 5' RACE reads and shows each CDR3 protein once, DNA omitted. The table lists over 95,000 distinct CDR3 sequences. Germline loops: CDR1 SGDLS, CDR2 YYNGEE. This CDR3 has 14 residues. The sample was naive CXCR3+ CD8+ T cells from blood. As for subset: CD45RO-CCR7+CD27+CD95- naive CD8+ T cells expressing CXCR3 (TNR3+). The chain uses TRBV9 and TRBJ2-7; TCRdb designates TRBD1, a call that cannot be tested without DNA. The TCR sequence derives from a human donor in good health. Some clones in this sample may be carry-over from other donors' samples. The CDR3 reads CASSGGQGIYEQYF. The full variable domain, with the rest looked up from reference TRBV9 and TRBJ2-7, is DSGVTQTPKHLITATGQRVTLRCSPRSGDLSVYWYQQSLDQGLQFLIQYYNGEERAKGNILERFSAQQFPDLHSELNLSSLELGDSALYFCASSGGQGIYEQYFGPGTRLTVT.